This T cell receptor (beta chain) was profiled in a study of neurological immune-mediated disorders. From germline, CDR1 is LGHDT and CDR2 YNNKEL (reference sequence). J lost 6 bases, V lost 0 bases, and 8 bases had no gene match. The CDR3 is made up of 15 amino acids. This clonotype was observed at least ten times. MiXCR was run by TCRdb on the 5' RACE reads, yielding one entry per CDR3 protein. In the table there are approximately 74,000 distinct CDR3 sequences, about 9.5% of which are singletons. This TCR was recovered from a man aged 50-60 years in good health. Sequenced: PBMCs. V usage is TRBV3-1 and J usage is TRBJ2-7; TRBD1 aligns across 7 bases. The CDR3 DNA is TGTGCCAGCAGCCAAGAGAGTGGACAGGTCGGCGAGCAGTACTTC. It translates to CASSQESGQVGEQYF.